The source of this TCR beta chain is a study of OX40 agonist ivuxolimab in advanced cancers. Profiling relied on immunoSEQ multiplex PCR, and the TCRdb table lists in-frame clones only, not all of them. The data show over 15,000 clones, 67% seen once. The CDR3 runs 11 residues. Trimming left V 6 bases short and J 4 bases short, with 6 bases between. From germline, CDR1 is MGHRA and CDR2 YSYEKL. This receptor was obtained from an adult with an advanced solid tumor such as melanoma, head and neck, liver or kidney cancer. The input for sequencing was CD4+ or CD8+ T cells sorted from blood, taken in a trial of the OX40 agonist ivuxolimab. V gene TRBV4-1 combines with J gene TRBJ1-1, with D unresolved. The CDR3 region has the DNA TGCGCCAGCAGATCGGTCACTGAAGCTTTCTTT. Protein: CASRSVTEAFF.